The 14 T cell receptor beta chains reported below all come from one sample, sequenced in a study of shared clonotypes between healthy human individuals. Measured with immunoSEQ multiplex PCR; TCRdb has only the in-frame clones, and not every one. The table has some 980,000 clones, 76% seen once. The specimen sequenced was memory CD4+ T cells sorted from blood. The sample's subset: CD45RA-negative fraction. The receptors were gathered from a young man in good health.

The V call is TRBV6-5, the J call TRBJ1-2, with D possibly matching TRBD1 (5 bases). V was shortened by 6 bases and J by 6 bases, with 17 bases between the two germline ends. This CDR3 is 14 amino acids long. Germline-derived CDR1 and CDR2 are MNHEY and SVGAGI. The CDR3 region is CASRIVDGADGYTF. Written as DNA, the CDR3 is TGTGCCAGCAGGATTGTCGATGGGGCGGATGGCTACACCTTC.

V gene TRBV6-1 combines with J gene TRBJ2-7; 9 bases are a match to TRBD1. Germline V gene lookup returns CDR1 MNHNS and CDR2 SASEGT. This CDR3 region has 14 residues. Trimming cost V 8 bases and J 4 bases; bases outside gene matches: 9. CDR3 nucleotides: TGTGCCAGCCCCCCGACAGGGGGAAGGTACGAGCAGTACTTC. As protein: CASPPTGGRYEQYF.

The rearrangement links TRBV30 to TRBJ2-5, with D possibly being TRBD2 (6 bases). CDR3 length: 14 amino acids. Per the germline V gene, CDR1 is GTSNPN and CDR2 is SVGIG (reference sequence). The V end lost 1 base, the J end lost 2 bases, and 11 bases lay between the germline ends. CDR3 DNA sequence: TGTGCCTGGAGTGATGGAGGGTTACAAGAGACCCAGTACTTC. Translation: CAWSDGGLQETQYF.

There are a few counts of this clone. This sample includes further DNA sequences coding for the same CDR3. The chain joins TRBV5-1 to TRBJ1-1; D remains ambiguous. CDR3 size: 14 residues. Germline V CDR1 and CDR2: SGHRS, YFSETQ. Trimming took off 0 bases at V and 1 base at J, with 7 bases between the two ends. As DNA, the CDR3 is TGCGCCAGCAGCTTGGTCGCGGGGAACACTGAAGCTTTCTTT. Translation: CASSLVAGNTEAFF. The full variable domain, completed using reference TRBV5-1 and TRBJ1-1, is KAGVTQTPRYLIKTRGQQVTLSCSPISGHRSVSWYQQTPGQGLQFLFEYFSETQRNKGNFPGRFSGRQFSNSRSEMNVSTLELGDSALYLCASSLVAGNTEAFFGQGTRLTVV.

CDR3 region: CASSVGYSPTYEQYF. In DNA form, the CDR3 reads TGTGCCAGCAGCGTAGGTTACAGCCCGACCTACGAGCAGTACTTC. V gene TRBV9 combines with J gene TRBJ2-7; D gene uncertain. V was pared by 0 bases and J by 2 bases, with 12 bases between. The CDR3 is 15 amino acids. Germline CDR1 SGDLS, CDR2 YYNGEE. The variable domain in full, completed from reference TRBV9 and TRBJ2-7, reads DSGVTQTPKHLITATGQRVTLRCSPRSGDLSVYWYQQSLDQGLQFLIQYYNGEERAKGNILERFSAQQFPDLHSELNLSSLELGDSALYFCASSVGYSPTYEQYFGPGTRLTVT.

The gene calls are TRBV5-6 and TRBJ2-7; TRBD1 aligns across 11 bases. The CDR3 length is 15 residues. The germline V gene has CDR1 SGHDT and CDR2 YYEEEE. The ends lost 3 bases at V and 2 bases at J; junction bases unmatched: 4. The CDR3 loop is CASSWTGGAPYEQYF. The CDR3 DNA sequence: TGTGCCAGCAGCTGGACAGGGGGCGCCCCCTACGAGCAGTACTTC.

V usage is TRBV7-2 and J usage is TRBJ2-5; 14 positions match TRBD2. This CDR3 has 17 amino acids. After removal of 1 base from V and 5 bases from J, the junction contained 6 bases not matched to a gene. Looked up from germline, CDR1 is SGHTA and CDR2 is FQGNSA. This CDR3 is CASSLGGLAGGGETQYF. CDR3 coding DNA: TGTGCCAGCAGCTTAGGAGGACTAGCGGGAGGAGGGGAGACCCAGTACTTC. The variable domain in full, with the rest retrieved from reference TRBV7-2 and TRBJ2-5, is GAGVSQSPSNKVTEKGKDVELRCDPISGHTALYWYRQSLGQGLEFLIYFQGNSAPDKSGLPSDRFSAERTGGSVSTLTIQRTQQEDSAVYLCASSLGGLAGGGETQYFGPGTRLLVL.

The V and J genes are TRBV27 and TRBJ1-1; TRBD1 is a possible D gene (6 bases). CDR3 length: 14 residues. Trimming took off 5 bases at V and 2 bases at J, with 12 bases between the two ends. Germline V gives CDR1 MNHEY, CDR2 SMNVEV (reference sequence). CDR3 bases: TGTGCCAGCAGTATACGGGACACCAACACTGAAGCTTTCTTT. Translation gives CASSIRDTNTEAFF.

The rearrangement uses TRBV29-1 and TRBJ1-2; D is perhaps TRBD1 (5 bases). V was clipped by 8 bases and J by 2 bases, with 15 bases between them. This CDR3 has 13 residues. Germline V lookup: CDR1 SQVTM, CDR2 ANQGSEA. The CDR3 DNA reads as TGCAGCTCCGCCCAGGGCGGAAACTATGGCTACACCTTC. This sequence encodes CSSAQGGNYGYTF.

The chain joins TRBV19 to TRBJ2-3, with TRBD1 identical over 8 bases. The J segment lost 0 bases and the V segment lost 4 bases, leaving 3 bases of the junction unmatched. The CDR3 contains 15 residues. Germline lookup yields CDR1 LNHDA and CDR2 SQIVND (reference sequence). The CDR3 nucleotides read TGTGCCAGTAGTAGACGACAGGGGAGCACAGATACGCAGTATTTT. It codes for CASSRRQGSTDTQYF. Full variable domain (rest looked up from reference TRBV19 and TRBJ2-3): DGGITQSPKYLFRKEGQNVTLSCEQNLNHDAMYWYRQDPGQGLRLIYYSQIVNDFQKGDIAEGYSVSREKKESFPLTVTSAQKNPTAFYLCASSRRQGSTDTQYFGPGTRLTVL.

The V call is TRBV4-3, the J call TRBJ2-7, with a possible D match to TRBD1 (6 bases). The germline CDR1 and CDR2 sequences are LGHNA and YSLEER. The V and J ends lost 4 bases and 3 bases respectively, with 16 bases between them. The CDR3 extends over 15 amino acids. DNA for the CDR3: TGCGCCAGCAGCCTGAGAACAGGGATGAACTACGAGCAGTACTTC. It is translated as CASSLRTGMNYEQYF.

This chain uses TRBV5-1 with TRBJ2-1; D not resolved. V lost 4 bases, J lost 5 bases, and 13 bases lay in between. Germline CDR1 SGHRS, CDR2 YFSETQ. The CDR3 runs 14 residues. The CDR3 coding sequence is TGCGCCAGCAGCCCCCTGACTTTTGACAATGAGCAGTTCTTC. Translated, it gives CASSPLTFDNEQFF.

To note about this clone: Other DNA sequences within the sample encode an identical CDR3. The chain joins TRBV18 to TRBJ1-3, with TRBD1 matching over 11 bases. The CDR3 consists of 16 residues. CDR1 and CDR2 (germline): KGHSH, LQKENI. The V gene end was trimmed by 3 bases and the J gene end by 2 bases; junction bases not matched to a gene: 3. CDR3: CASSPPGQGAGNTIYF. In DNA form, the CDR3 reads TGTGCCAGCTCACCTCCGGGACAGGGGGCTGGAAACACCATATATTTT.

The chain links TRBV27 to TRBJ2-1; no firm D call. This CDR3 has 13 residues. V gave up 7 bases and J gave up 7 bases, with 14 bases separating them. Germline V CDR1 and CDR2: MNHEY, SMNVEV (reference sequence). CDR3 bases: TGTGCCAGCAAGGGCCAGAGCCTAAATGAGCAGTTCTTC. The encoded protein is CASKGQSLNEQFF.